This TCR beta chain was captured by sequencing in a study of human T cells and chemical hapten exposure. Each CDR3 protein gets one entry after TCRdb re-called the RACE reads with MiXCR. The sample has about 70,000 distinct CDR3 sequences; around 10% are singletons. The germline V gene encodes CDR1 MDHEN and CDR2 SYDVKM. The CDR3 is 16 residues long. Trimming removed 5 bases from V and 6 bases from J, with 20 bases in between. Time point meaning: patch test 1, 2 weeks after DPC sensitization. The treatment is: therapeutic diphenylcyclopropenone sensitization with weekly scalp DPC. The TCR originated in a middle-aged woman with alopecia areata. Some clones in this sample may be carry-over from other donors' samples. This rearrangement joins TRBV28 to TRBJ2-1; D is possibly TRBD2 (7 bases). This sample comprised whole blood, obtained in connection with sensitization to the hapten diphenylcyclopropenone (DPC). The CDR3 DNA reads as TGTGCCAGCAGTACGTTGCGGGGGCGACGAGGCAATGAGCAGTTCTTC. Encoded protein: CASSTLRGRRGNEQFF.